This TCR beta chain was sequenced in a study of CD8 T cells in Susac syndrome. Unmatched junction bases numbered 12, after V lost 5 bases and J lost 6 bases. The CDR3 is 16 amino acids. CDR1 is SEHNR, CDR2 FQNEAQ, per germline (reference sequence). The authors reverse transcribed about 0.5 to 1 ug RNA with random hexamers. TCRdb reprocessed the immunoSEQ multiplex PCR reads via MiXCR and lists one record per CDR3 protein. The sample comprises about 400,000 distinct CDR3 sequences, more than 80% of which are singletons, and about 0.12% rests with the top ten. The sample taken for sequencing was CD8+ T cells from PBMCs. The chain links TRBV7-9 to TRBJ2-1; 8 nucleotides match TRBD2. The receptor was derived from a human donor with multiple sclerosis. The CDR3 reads CASSHSASSGVNEQFF. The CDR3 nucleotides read TGTGCCAGCAGCCACTCGGCGAGTAGCGGGGTCAATGAGCAGTTCTTC.